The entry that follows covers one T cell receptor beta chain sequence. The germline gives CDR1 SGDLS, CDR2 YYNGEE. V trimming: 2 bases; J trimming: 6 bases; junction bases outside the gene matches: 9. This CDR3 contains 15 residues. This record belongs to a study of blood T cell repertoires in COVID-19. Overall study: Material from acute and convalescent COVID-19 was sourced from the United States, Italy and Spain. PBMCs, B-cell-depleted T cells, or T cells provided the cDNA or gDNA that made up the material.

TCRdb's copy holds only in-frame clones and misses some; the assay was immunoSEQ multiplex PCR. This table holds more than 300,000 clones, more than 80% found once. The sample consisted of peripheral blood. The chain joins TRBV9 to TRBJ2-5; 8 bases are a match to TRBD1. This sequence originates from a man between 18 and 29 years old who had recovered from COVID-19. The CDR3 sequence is CASSVSGGAYKTQYF. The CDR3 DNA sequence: TGTGCCAGCAGCGTCTCAGGGGGCGCTTATAAGACCCAGTACTTC. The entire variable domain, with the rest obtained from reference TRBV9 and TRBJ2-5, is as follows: DSGVTQTPKHLITATGQRVTLRCSPRSGDLSVYWYQQSLDQGLQFLIQYYNGEERAKGNILERFSAQQFPDLHSELNLSSLELGDSALYFCASSVSGGAYKTQYFGPGTRLLVL.